The 26 T cell receptor beta chains below were found in one sample sequenced in a study of high-grade serous ovarian cancer treatment subgroups. Tumor tissue was taken before any definitive surgery or chemotherapy was given. TCRdb's copy holds only in-frame clones and misses some; the assay was immunoSEQ multiplex PCR. This sample yields 19,000 or so clones, of which about three quarters are seen a single time; about 6.5% belongs to the top ten. The sequenced sample was tumor tissue. The receptors here all came from a human donor with high-grade serous ovarian cancer.

The chain couples TRBV27 to TRBJ1-2, with D perhaps TRBD1 (5 bases). The germline V gene encodes CDR1 MNHEY and CDR2 SMNVEV (reference sequence). V was shortened by 2 bases and J by 2 bases, with 9 bases between the two germline ends. This CDR3 has 14 residues. The CDR3 DNA follows: TGTGCCAGCAGTTTAAACCGACAGAACTATGGCTACACCTTC. Its protein product is CASSLNRQNYGYTF.

This clone showed up just a few times. The chain couples TRBV7-9 to TRBJ1-1; perhaps TRBD1 as D (5 bases). Germline CDR1 and CDR2: SEHNR and FQNEAQ (reference sequence). This CDR3 comprises 13 residues. Trimming cost V 8 bases and J 5 bases, with 15 bases left between them. The CDR3 DNA sequence: TGTGCCAGCCGGGAGGGTAGGGGAACTGAAGCTTTCTTT. This codes for CASREGRGTEAFF.

The chain carries TRBV28 and TRBJ2-3; D remains unclear. The germline V gene encodes CDR1 MDHEN and CDR2 SYDVKM. The CDR3 contains 11 residues. Trimming stripped 6 bases from V and 2 bases from J, with 3 bases between. CDR3 loop: CASSFTDTQYF. The CDR3 nucleotides read TGTGCCAGCAGCTTCACAGATACGCAGTATTTT.

The chain has TRBV19 and TRBJ2-3; TRBD1 might be the D (5 bases). Trimming removed 0 bases from V and 0 bases from J, with 19 bases in between. CDR3 length: 19 amino acids. In germline, CDR1 is LNHDA, CDR2 SQIVND (reference sequence). CDR3 bases: TGTGCCAGTAGTATAGATCGCAGGGCCTCCAACTCTAGCACAGATACGCAGTATTTT. This codes for CASSIDRRASNSSTDTQYF.

The genes are TRBV2 and TRBJ1-3; D gene unclear. V was pared by 4 bases and J by 2 bases, with 6 bases between. Germline CDR1 reads SNHLY; CDR2 reads FYNNEI. This CDR3 comprises 13 residues. The CDR3 region is CASSALPGNTIYF. The CDR3 nucleotides read TGTGCCAGCAGTGCCCTTCCTGGAAACACCATATATTTT. The variable domain in full, completed from reference TRBV2 and TRBJ1-3, reads EPEVTQTPSHQVTQMGQEVILRCVPISNHLYFYWYRQILGQKVEFLVSFYNNEISEKSEIFDDQFSVERPDGSNFTLKIRSTKLEDSAMYFCASSALPGNTIYFGEGSWLTVV.

The chain joins TRBV5-6 to TRBJ2-5; D is uncertain. This CDR3 has 14 residues. Germline CDR1 and CDR2: SGHDT and YYEEEE. The ends were cut back, 2 bases at V and 5 bases at J, with 13 bases in the middle. The CDR3 DNA reads TGTGCCAGCAGCTTCCGCTTGTCTGGGGAGACCCAGTACTTC. Translating gives CASSFRLSGETQYF. The full variable domain, completed using reference TRBV5-6 and TRBJ2-5, is DAGVTQSPTHLIKTRGQQVTLRCSPKSGHDTVSWYQQALGQGPQFIFQYYEEEERQRGNFPDRFSGHQFPNYSSELNVNALLLGDSALYLCASSFRLSGETQYFGPGTRLLVL.

The rearrangement links TRBV7-2 to TRBJ2-7; D not resolved. The germline CDR1 and CDR2 sequences are SGHTA and FQGNSA. CDR3 length equals 15 residues. Trimming removed 1 base from V and 4 bases from J, with 14 bases in between. The CDR3 bases are TGTGCCAGCAGCTTAGGTGGTCAATCCATTTACGAGCAGTACTTC. Translating it yields CASSLGGQSIYEQYF.

The CDR3 loop reads CASSQDPGTGGEKLFF. The DNA for the CDR3 is TGCGCCAGCAGCCAAGATCCAGGGACGGGAGGAGAAAAACTGTTTTTT. The rearrangement links TRBV4-3 to TRBJ1-4, with D possibly being TRBD1 (5 bases). The CDR3 runs 16 residues. V lost 0 bases and J 8 bases, leaving 16 bases between the germline ends. CDR1 is LGHNA, CDR2 YSLEER, per germline.

V and J are TRBV6-1 and TRBJ1-5; the D is unclear. The ends were cut back, 2 bases at V and 3 bases at J, with 11 bases in the middle. Looked up from germline, CDR1 is MNHNS and CDR2 is SASEGT. The CDR3 has 15 residues. The CDR3 sequence is CASSEPAYHNQPQHF. The DNA of the CDR3 is TGTGCCAGCAGTGAACCAGCCTACCACAATCAGCCCCAGCATTTT.

V and J are TRBV6-5 and TRBJ1-2; D not certain. Germline CDR1 reads MNHEY; CDR2 reads SVGAGI. This CDR3 has 15 amino acids. With 0 bases removed from V and 1 base from J, the gap between germline ends came to 9 bases. CDR3 sequence reads: CASSYSTRSNYGYTF. CDR3 sequence (DNA): TGTGCCAGCAGTTACTCGACCAGGAGTAACTATGGCTACACCTTC.

As DNA, the CDR3 is TGTGCCAGCAGGCGGGAGGGGAATACCTACGAGCAGTACTTC. Encoded protein: CASRREGNTYEQYF. J is TRBJ2-7 and V is TRBV5-8, with 9 bases matching TRBD2. V shed 5 bases and J 2 bases; nucleotides not matched to a gene: 5. This CDR3 spans 14 amino acids. The germline V gene has CDR1 SGHTS and CDR2 YDEGEE. Full variable domain (outside the CDR3, taken from reference TRBV5-8 and TRBJ2-7): EAGVTQSPTHLIKTRGQQATLRCSPISGHTSVYWYQQALGLGLQFLLWYDEGEERNRGNFPPRFSGRQFPNYSSELNVNALELEDSALYLCASRREGNTYEQYFGPGTRLTVT.

In nucleotides, the CDR3 is TGTGCCAGTAGTGAGTCAGGACTATTCCCCACCTACGAGCAGTACTTC. This codes for CASSESGLFPTYEQYF. The chain uses TRBV19 and TRBJ2-7; D perhaps matches TRBD2 (6 bases). The ends were cut back, 5 bases at V and 2 bases at J, with 19 bases in the middle. This CDR3 region has 16 residues. Germline CDR1 LNHDA, CDR2 SQIVND (reference sequence).

The genes are TRBV19 and TRBJ2-7, with TRBD2 as a possible D gene (5 bases). The CDR3 is 14 residues long. The V gene lost 6 bases and the J gene lost 1 base, with 13 bases spanning the gap. CDR1 LNHDA and CDR2 SQIVND come from the germline V gene (reference sequence). CDR3 bases: TGTGCCAGTAGCACCTATCGGGATTCCTACGAGCAGTACTTC. This translates into CASSTYRDSYEQYF.

The V call is TRBV27, the J call TRBJ2-7, with 9 bases lining up with TRBD2. The CDR3 is made up of 16 amino acids. Trimming removed 1 base from V and 4 bases from J; junction bases left unmatched: 8. CDR1 and CDR2 from the germline V gene are MNHEY and SMNVEV (reference sequence). The CDR3 loop is CASSLLGLAGIYEQYF. CDR3 DNA sequence: TGTGCCAGCAGTTTATTAGGGCTAGCGGGGATTTACGAGCAGTACTTC.

V is TRBV9 and J is TRBJ2-3; D could derive from TRBD1 or TRBD2 (5 bases each). Germline V CDR1 and CDR2: SGDLS, YYNGEE. The CDR3 is 15 residues long. The ends were cut back, 6 bases at V and 3 bases at J, with 17 bases in the middle. The CDR3 coding sequence is TGTGCCAGCAAGGGGAGCGGTGGGTGGACAGATACGCAGTATTTT. Translated: CASKGSGGWTDTQYF.

The V call is TRBV15, the J call TRBJ2-7; possibly TRBD1 for D (6 bases). Per the germline V gene, CDR1 is LNHNV and CDR2 is YYDKDF (reference sequence). The CDR3 spans 15 residues. Trimming pared 0 bases from V and 5 bases from J, leaving 14 bases between. CDR3 protein: CATSRDTQGGHEQYF. The CDR3 region has the DNA TGTGCCACCAGCAGAGATACACAGGGTGGCCACGAGCAGTACTTC.

This clone was recorded once. The chain links TRBV27 to TRBJ1-1; D may be TRBD1 (5 bases). CDR1 is MNHEY, CDR2 SMNVEV, per germline (reference sequence). CDR3 length equals 14 residues. V was cut by 4 bases and J by 1 base, with 10 bases left in between. The CDR3 sequence is CASSWRGTNTEAFF. For the CDR3, the DNA is TGTGCCAGCAGTTGGAGGGGTACGAACACTGAAGCTTTCTTT.

This chain joins TRBV11-2 and TRBJ1-1, with D tentatively TRBD1 (6 bases). The V gene lost 0 bases and the J gene lost 5 bases, with 7 bases spanning the gap. Germline V gene lookup returns CDR1 SGHAT and CDR2 FQNNGV. This CDR3 has 13 amino acids. The DNA of the CDR3 is TGTGCCAGCAGCTTAGAAAGGGGGACTGAAGCTTTCTTT. It specifies CASSLERGTEAFF.

The chain couples TRBV27 to TRBJ2-2; TRBD1 agrees at 10 bases. Germline CDR1 and CDR2: MNHEY and SMNVEV (reference sequence). The junction had 7 bases not matched to a gene; V was cut back by 5 bases and J by 7 bases. CDR3 length: 15 residues. CDR3 DNA sequence: TGTGCCAGCAGTCGAGGGACAGGGGTGGTCGGGGAGCTGTTTTTT. Its protein is CASSRGTGVVGELFF.

This clone was observed a few times. The chain joins TRBV19 to TRBJ1-1; tentative D call: TRBD1 (5 bases). V was pared by 7 bases and J by 1 base, with 16 bases between. Germline CDR1 LNHDA, CDR2 SQIVND (reference sequence). The CDR3 loop spans 15 amino acids. The CDR3 is CASKTRGAENTEAFF. The CDR3 region has the DNA TGTGCCAGTAAGACCCGGGGCGCGGAGAACACTGAAGCTTTCTTT.

This chain uses TRBV5-1 with TRBJ2-5, with D maybe TRBD2 (6 bases). CDR1 is SGHRS, CDR2 YFSETQ, per germline. This CDR3 contains 14 residues. V was pared by 4 bases and J by 5 bases, with 15 bases between. DNA of the CDR3: TGCGCCAGCAGCCTGGAGGGAGTGAAGGAGACCCAGTACTTC. This gives the protein CASSLEGVKETQYF.

The rearrangement links TRBV27 to TRBJ2-3; D is undetermined. Germline CDR1 MNHEY, CDR2 SMNVEV (reference sequence). The V gene lost 3 bases and the J gene lost 5 bases, with 21 bases spanning the gap. The CDR3 sequence is 17 residues long. CDR3 protein: CASSFKGRLNYGDTQYF. In nucleotides, the CDR3 is TGTGCCAGCAGTTTTAAGGGCCGCTTAAACTATGGAGATACGCAGTATTTT.

The V gene is TRBV7-9, the J gene TRBJ2-5; 11 bases are shared with TRBD2. Germline CDR1 reads SEHNR; CDR2 reads FQNEAQ (reference sequence). The CDR3 contains 17 residues. The ends lost 4 bases at V and 3 bases at J; junction bases unmatched: 10. The CDR3 region has the DNA TGTGCCAGCAGCTCCACAGAGGGACTAGCGGCCGAAGAGACCCAGTACTTC. Residues: CASSSTEGLAAEETQYF.

This clone was observed a single time. The chain couples TRBV4-1 to TRBJ2-6, with D possibly matching TRBD2 (6 bases). Trimming removed 1 base from V and 2 bases from J, with 12 bases in between. The CDR3 consists of 17 residues. The germline CDR1 and CDR2 sequences are MGHRA and YSYEKL. The CDR3 loop is CASSQGWDSAGANVLTF. Here the CDR3 DNA reads TGCGCCAGCAGCCAAGGCTGGGACTCGGCTGGGGCCAACGTCCTGACTTTC.

CDR3 in amino acids: CASSSQYEQYF. The DNA for the CDR3 is TGTGCCAGCAGCTCCCAATACGAGCAGTACTTC. The rearrangement joins TRBV7-8 to TRBJ2-7; D is undetermined. Germline-derived CDR1 and CDR2 are SGHVS and FQNEAQ. V was shortened by 4 bases and J by 4 bases, with 5 bases between the two germline ends. The CDR3 covers 11 residues.

This clone was seen a handful of times. The chain couples TRBV7-9 to TRBJ2-7; 9 nucleotides match TRBD2. There are 15 residues in the CDR3. Trimming removed 5 bases from V and 0 bases from J; junction bases left unmatched: 5. Germline-derived CDR1 and CDR2 are SEHNR and FQNEAQ (reference sequence). The DNA of the CDR3 is TGTGCCAGCAGCGAGACTAGCGGTAGCTCCTACGAGCAGTACTTC. Amino acid sequence: CASSETSGSSYEQYF.